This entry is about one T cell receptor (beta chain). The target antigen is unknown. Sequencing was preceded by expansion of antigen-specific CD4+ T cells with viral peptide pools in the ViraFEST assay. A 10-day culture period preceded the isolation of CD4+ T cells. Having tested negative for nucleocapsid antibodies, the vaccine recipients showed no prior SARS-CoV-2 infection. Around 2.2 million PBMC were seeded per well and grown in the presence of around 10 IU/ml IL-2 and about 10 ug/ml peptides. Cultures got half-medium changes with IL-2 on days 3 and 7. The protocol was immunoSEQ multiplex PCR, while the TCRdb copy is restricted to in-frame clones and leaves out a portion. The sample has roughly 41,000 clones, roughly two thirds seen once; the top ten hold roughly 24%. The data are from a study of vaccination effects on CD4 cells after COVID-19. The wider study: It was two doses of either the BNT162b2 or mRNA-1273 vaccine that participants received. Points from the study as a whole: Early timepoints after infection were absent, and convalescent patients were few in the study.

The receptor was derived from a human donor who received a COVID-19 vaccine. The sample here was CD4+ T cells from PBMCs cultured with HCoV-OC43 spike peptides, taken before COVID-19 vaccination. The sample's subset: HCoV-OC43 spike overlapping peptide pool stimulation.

The CDR3 here is CASNYLRRQNTEAFF. CDR3 bases: TGTGCCAGCAACTACCTCAGGAGGCAGAACACTGAAGCTTTCTTT. The chain links TRBV6-6 to TRBJ1-1; the D is unclear. CDR3 length: 15 amino acids. Trimming pared 7 bases from V and 1 base from J, leaving 16 bases between. Looked up from germline, CDR1 is MNHNY and CDR2 is SVGAGI (reference sequence).